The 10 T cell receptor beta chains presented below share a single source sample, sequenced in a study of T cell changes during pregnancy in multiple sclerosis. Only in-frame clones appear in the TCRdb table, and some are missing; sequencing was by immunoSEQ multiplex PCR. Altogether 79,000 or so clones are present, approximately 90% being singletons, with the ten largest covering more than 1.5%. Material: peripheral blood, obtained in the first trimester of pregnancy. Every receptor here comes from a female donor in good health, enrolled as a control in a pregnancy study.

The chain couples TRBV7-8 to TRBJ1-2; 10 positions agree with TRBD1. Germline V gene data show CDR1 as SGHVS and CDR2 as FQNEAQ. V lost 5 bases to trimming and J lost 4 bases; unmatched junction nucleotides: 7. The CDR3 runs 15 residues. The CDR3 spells CASSPGTGATYGYTF. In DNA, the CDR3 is TGTGCCAGCAGCCCCGGGACAGGGGCTACCTATGGCTACACCTTC.

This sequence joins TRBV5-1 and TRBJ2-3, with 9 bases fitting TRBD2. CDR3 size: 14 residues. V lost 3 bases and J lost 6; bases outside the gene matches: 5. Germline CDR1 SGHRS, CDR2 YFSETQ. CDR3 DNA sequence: TGCGCCAGCAGCTCCACTACTAGCGGGGATACGCAGTATTTT. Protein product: CASSSTTSGDTQYF.

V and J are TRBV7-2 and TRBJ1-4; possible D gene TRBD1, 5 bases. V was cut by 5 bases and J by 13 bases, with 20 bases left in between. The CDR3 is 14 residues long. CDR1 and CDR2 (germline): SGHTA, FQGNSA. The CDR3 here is CASSRDLGPGGLFF. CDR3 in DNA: TGTGCCAGCAGCCGGGACTTAGGGCCGGGGGGACTGTTTTTT. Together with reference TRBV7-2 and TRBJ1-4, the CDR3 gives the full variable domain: GAGVSQSPSNKVTEKGKDVELRCDPISGHTALYWYRQSLGQGLEFLIYFQGNSAPDKSGLPSDRFSAERTGGSVSTLTIQRTQQEDSAVYLCASSRDLGPGGLFFGSGTQLSVL.

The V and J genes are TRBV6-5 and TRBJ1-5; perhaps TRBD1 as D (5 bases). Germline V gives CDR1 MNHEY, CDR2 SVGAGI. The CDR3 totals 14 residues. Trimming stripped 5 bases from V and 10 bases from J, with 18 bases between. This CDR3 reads CASSPDGGGGPQHF. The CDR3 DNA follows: TGTGCCAGCAGTCCCGACGGGGGGGGAGGTCCCCAGCATTTT.

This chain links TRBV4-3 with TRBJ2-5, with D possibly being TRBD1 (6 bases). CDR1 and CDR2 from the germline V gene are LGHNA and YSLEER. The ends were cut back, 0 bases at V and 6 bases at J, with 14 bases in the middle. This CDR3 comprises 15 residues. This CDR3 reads CASSQDRQGIKTQYF. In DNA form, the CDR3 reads TGCGCCAGCAGCCAAGATAGGCAGGGGATTAAGACCCAGTACTTC.

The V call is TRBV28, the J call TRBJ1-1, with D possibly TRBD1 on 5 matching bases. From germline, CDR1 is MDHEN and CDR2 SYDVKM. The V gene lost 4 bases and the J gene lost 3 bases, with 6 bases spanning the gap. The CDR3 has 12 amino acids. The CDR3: CASSWGDTEAFF. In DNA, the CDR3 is TGTGCCAGCAGTTGGGGGGACACTGAAGCTTTCTTT.

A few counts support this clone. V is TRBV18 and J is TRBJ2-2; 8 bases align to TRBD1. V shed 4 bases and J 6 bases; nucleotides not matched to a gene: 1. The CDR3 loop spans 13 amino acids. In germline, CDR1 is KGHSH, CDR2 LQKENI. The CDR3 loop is CASSLTGAGELFF. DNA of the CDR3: TGTGCCAGCTCACTGACAGGGGCCGGGGAGCTGTTTTTT.

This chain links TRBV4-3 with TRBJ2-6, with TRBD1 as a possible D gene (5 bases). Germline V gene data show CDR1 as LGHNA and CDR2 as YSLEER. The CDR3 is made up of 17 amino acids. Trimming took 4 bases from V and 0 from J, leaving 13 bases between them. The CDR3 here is CASSRSLDSSGANVLTF. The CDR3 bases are TGCGCCAGCAGCCGTAGCCTCGACAGCTCTGGGGCCAACGTCCTGACTTTC.

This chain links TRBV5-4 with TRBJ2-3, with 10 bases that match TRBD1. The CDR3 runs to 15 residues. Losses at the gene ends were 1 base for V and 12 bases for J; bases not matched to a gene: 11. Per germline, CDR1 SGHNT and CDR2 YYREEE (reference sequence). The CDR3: CASSLMGQGRPLQYF. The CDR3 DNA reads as TGTGCCAGCAGCTTGATGGGACAGGGGAGGCCATTACAGTATTTT.

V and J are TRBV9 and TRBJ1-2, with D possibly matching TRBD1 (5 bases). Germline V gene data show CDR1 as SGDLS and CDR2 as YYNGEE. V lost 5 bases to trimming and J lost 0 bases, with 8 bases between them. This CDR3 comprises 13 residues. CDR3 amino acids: CASRGLANYGYTF. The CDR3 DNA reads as TGTGCCAGCAGGGGACTAGCTAACTATGGCTACACCTTC.